This T cell receptor (beta chain) was found in a study of blood T cells in healthy people across ages. Study overall: With template switching, about one barcoded beta molecule was captured per two T cells.

Isolation per sample recovered at least 7 million PBMCs. CDR3 size: 12 residues. V was trimmed by 1 base and J by 7 bases, leaving 7 bases between them. It was with a sample-barcoded 5' primer and a J-beta primer mix that a second PCR of roughly 7 to 12 cycles was run. Each cDNA was tagged by a template-switch adaptor containing 12 random nucleotides. Each sample yielded at least 3 million CDR3-containing paired-end reads. TCRdb called the 5' RACE reads again in MiXCR, with one record for every CDR3 protein. The sample lists 800,000 to 950,000 distinct CDR3 sequences, around 48% occurring once. This clonotype has just a few counts.

Material for sequencing was blood. The source is a man in his thirties or forties in good health. The chain is built from TRBV12-3 or TRBV12-4 and TRBJ1-2; D gene unclear. As DNA, the CDR3 is TGTGCCAGCAGTTTAGGAGGCAGTGGCTACACCTTC. Amino acid sequence: CASSLGGSGYTF.